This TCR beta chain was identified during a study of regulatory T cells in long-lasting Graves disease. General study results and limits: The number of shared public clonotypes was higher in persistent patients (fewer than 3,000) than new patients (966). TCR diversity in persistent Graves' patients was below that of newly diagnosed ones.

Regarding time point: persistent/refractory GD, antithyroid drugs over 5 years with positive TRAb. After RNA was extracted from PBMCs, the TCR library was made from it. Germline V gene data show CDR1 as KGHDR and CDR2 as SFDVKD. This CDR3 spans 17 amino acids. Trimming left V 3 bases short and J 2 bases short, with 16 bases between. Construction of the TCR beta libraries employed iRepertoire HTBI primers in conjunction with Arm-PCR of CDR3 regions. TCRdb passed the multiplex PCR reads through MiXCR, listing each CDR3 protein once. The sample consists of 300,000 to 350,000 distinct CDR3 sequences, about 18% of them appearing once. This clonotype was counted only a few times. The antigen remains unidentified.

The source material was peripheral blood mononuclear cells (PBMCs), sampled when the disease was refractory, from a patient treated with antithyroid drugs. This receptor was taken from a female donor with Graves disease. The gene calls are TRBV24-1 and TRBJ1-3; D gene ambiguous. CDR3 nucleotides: TGTGCCACCAGTGATCCCCCAGGAGCGGGGACTGGAAACACCATATATTTT. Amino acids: CATSDPPGAGTGNTIYF.